This T cell receptor beta chain comes out of a study of T-cell memory formation after mild COVID-19. At the level of the study: TCR clusters were largely donor specific. Study-level findings and limits: From day 15 to 85, contracting clones were balanced between CD4 and CD8, whereas later expanders leaned toward CD4+. CD4+ contracting clones were mainly CM and EM; CD8+ ones, EMRA.

TCRdb fed the 5' RACE reads into MiXCR, producing one record per CDR3 protein. This sample has about 140,000 distinct CDR3 sequences, with 14% found just once. The CDR3 is 14 residues long. The germline CDR1 and CDR2 sequences are SGHDT and YYEEEE. The V end lost 4 bases, the J end lost 3 bases, and 13 bases lay between the germline ends. Details on this clonotype: Its specificity is unknown.

The V and J genes are TRBV5-6 and TRBJ2-5; D remains ambiguous. Sequenced input: PBMCs or a T cell subset sorted from them (not recorded which). The receptor was derived from an adult woman who had mild COVID-19 (a few samples of this study predate the infection). Cell type and time point are not known. CDR3 region: CASSLSADEETQYF. CDR3 nucleotides: TGTGCCAGCAGCCTCTCGGCGGATGAAGAGACCCAGTACTTC.